This entry is about one T cell receptor beta chain. Antigen unknown. Cultured CD4+ T cell DNA underwent sequencing with the Oncomine TCR Beta short-read assay. TCRdb itself ran the PCR reads through MiXCR, one entry per CDR3 protein. The sample holds around 5,000 distinct CDR3 sequences, around 80% seen once. This record belongs to a study of vaccination and CD4 T cells after COVID-19. Overall study context: The interval from dose two to post-vaccine sampling had a median of approximately 70 days, and it ranged from 14 to 241.

The treatment here: approximately 10-day PBMC culture with coronavirus spike peptide pools or control peptides (ViraFEST assay). Sequencing was done on a sample of CD4+ T cells from blood, cultured in vitro. This receptor was identified in a human donor who had recovered from COVID-19.

CDR3 coding DNA: TGTGCCAGCAGCTGGACAGGGGGTGGCTACACCTTC. It yields the protein CASSWTGGGYTF. V and J are TRBV7-2 and TRBJ1-2; 10 positions match TRBD1. Germline lookup yields CDR1 SGHTA and CDR2 FQGNSA. Losses at the gene ends were 4 bases for V and 7 bases for J; bases not matched to a gene: 0. This CDR3 is built from 12 residues.